The 26 T cell receptor beta chains below come from one sample, sequenced in a study of blood T cells in healthy people across ages (dated by TCRdb to between 2014 and 2017). The library was built by means of 5' RACE. Sequencing took place on an Illumina HiSeq 2500. A second roughly 6 to 11 cycle PCR used a sample-barcoded 5' primer and a J-beta primer mix. The public reads were reprocessed in TCRdb via fastp at Q25 and MiXCR, keeping in-frame beta chains. Records with the same CDR3 protein are collapsed into one entry carrying the most frequent genes and DNA. The sample table holds 660,000 or so distinct CDR3 sequences, of which roughly 58% were seen once. In total, the top ten clones hold around 37% of the sample. Sequenced input: blood. All receptors come from a man aged 55 to 70 in good health.

This clonotype was counted a few times. V usage is TRBV7-2 and J usage is TRBJ2-3, with D perhaps TRBD2 (5 bases). The V and J ends lost 4 bases and 2 bases respectively, with 13 bases between them. The CDR3 is made up of 15 amino acids. Germline CDR1 is SGHTA and CDR2 is FQGNSA. The DNA of the CDR3 is TGTGCCAGCAGCTGGGCACTAGATACCACAGATACGCAGTATTTT. Translating it yields CASSWALDTTDTQYF.

The V and J genes are TRBV4-1 and TRBJ1-1; 10 bases line up with TRBD1. CDR1 MGHRA and CDR2 YSYEKL come from the germline V gene. The CDR3 runs 18 residues. V lost 0 bases to trimming and J lost 4 bases; unmatched junction nucleotides: 11. The CDR3: CASSQDKDRTGGVTEAFF. Written as DNA, the CDR3 is TGCGCCAGCAGCCAAGACAAAGACAGGACAGGGGGGGTCACTGAAGCTTTCTTT.

The chain recombines TRBV11-2 with TRBJ2-5; TRBD2 matches at 12 bases. The V gene end was trimmed by 3 bases and the J gene end by 5 bases; junction bases not matched to a gene: 4. CDR3 length: 15 residues. Germline CDR1 is SGHAT and CDR2 is FQNNGV. The CDR3 region is CASSLILAGGETQYF. The CDR3 region has the DNA TGTGCCAGCAGCTTGATCCTAGCGGGGGGGGAGACCCAGTACTTC.

This clonotype was found a few times. DNA for the CDR3: TGTGCCAGCAGTTTGGGGATTCGACAGGGCTACGAGCAGTACTTC. Its protein is CASSLGIRQGYEQYF. The V and J genes are TRBV12-3 or TRBV12-4 and TRBJ2-7; 7 nucleotides align to TRBD1. The CDR3 is made up of 15 amino acids. V lost 3 bases to trimming and J lost 3 bases; unmatched junction nucleotides: 8.

The CDR3 sequence: CASSLEGLGTSYNEQFF. The DNA for the CDR3 is TGTGCCAGCAGCTTAGAGGGACTAGGGACCTCCTACAATGAGCAGTTCTTC. The chain recombines TRBV13 with TRBJ2-1; 8 bases fit TRBD2. In germline, CDR1 is PRHDT, CDR2 FYEKMQ (reference sequence). V gave up 1 base and J gave up 0 bases; unmatched junction bases: 5. The CDR3 contains 17 residues.

The chain recombines TRBV20-1 with TRBJ1-6; TRBD1 agrees at 10 bases. Unmatched junction bases numbered 5, after V lost 6 bases and J lost 9 bases. The CDR3 sequence is 13 residues long. Germline CDR1 DFQATT, CDR2 SNEGSKA (reference sequence). CDR3 nucleotides: TGCAGTGCGGAGGGGGACAGGGGTTCACCCCTCCACTTT. As protein: CSAEGDRGSPLHF.

This clonotype has just a few counts. V and J are TRBV4-1 and TRBJ2-7; 7 nucleotides match TRBD1. CDR1 MGHRA and CDR2 YSYEKL come from the germline V gene. Trimming at V came to 1 base and at J to 2 bases, leaving 11 bases not matched to a gene. This CDR3 has 17 amino acids. The CDR3: CASSQVFGQVITYEQYF. The CDR3 nucleotides read TGCGCCAGCAGCCAAGTTTTCGGACAGGTTATTACCTACGAGCAGTACTTC.

The sample holds a few counts of this clonotype. The chain is built from TRBV29-1 and TRBJ1-1; possible D gene TRBD1, 6 bases. Germline loops: CDR1 SQVTM, CDR2 ANQGSEA. The germline V and J ends were trimmed by 2 bases and 11 bases, with 24 bases remaining between them. The CDR3 runs 15 residues. CDR3 DNA: TGCAGCGTTGAAAATCGCGGGACATCAACTTCTAGGGCTTTCTTT. Protein sequence: CSVENRGTSTSRAFF.

This clonotype was detected only a few times. The rearrangement links TRBV12-3 or TRBV12-4 to TRBJ2-3, with 12 nucleotides matching TRBD2. This CDR3 spans 17 amino acids. The V gene end was trimmed by 3 bases and the J gene end by 5 bases; junction bases not matched to a gene: 9. CDR3 sequence (DNA): TGTGCCAGCAGTTTCCGATCTAGCGGGGGGGCTGGAGATACGCAGTATTTT. Protein product: CASSFRSSGGAGDTQYF.

This chain joins TRBV9 and TRBJ2-3; 8 bases are a match to TRBD2. Germline V gene lookup returns CDR1 SGDLS and CDR2 YYNGEE. The V segment lost 0 bases and the J segment 0 bases; nucleotides outside the gene matches: 6. CDR3 size: 17 residues. The CDR3 DNA is TGTGCCAGCAGCGTAGGCCGGACTAGCAGAAGCACAGATACGCAGTATTTT. Amino acid sequence: CASSVGRTSRSTDTQYF.

The chain joins TRBV7-2 to TRBJ2-1; possible D gene TRBD2, 6 bases. Looked up from germline, CDR1 is SGHTA and CDR2 is FQGNSA. V gave up 5 bases and J gave up 4 bases, with 21 bases separating them. The CDR3 covers 17 residues. The DNA for the CDR3 is TGTGCCAGCAGCCGCAATAGTGGGACTGGACTGTACAATGAGCAGTTCTTC. Protein product: CASSRNSGTGLYNEQFF.

This chain links TRBV5-6 with TRBJ2-7; D is possibly TRBD1 (6 bases). The DNA matches TRBJ2-5 better at its end, which makes the J call doubtful. CDR1 and CDR2 (germline): SGHDT, YYEEEE. The CDR3 contains 17 residues. In DNA form, the CDR3 reads TGTGCCAGCAGCGAAGCAGGGGCGAAGAAGACCGGGGAGACCCAGTACTTC. Translation: CASSEAGAKKTGETQYF.

Concerning this clonotype: One end of the junction varies from germline; a read error may be responsible. The chain employs TRBV20-1 and TRBJ2-3; unclear D gene. The CDR3 runs 12 residues. Germline V CDR1 and CDR2: DFQATT, SNEGSKA (reference sequence). CDR3 residues: CSARDQADMQYF. The CDR3 DNA reads as TGCAGTGCTAGAGATCAAGCAGATATGCAGTATTTT.

J is TRBJ1-5 and V is TRBV20-1; D is possibly TRBD1 (6 bases). CDR1 DFQATT and CDR2 SNEGSKA come from the germline V gene (reference sequence). This CDR3 spans 15 amino acids. V lost 3 bases and J 5 bases, leaving 17 bases between the germline ends. CDR3 region: CSARLAGNRDQPQHF. CDR3 coding DNA: TGCAGTGCTAGGTTAGCCGGGAACAGGGATCAGCCCCAGCATTTT.

The chain has TRBV20-1 and TRBJ2-7, with D possibly being TRBD2 (6 bases). V dropped 3 bases and J dropped 7 bases, with 10 bases sitting between them. Germline loops: CDR1 DFQATT, CDR2 SNEGSKA (reference sequence). The CDR3 is 11 amino acids. The CDR3 DNA reads as TGCAGTGCTAGCCGGGACTCAGAGCAGTACTTC. Translating it yields CSASRDSEQYF.

DNA for the CDR3: TGTGCCAGCAGAGGGACAGTCGGTGGCTACACCTTC. It translates to CASRGTVGGYTF. The chain employs TRBV6-4 and TRBJ1-2, with TRBD1 matching 7 bases. Trimming cost V 6 bases and J 7 bases; bases outside gene matches: 5. CDR1 is MRHNA, CDR2 SNTAGT, per germline. The CDR3 length is 12 residues.

This clonotype was seen only a few times. One end of the junction does not line up with germline, which may come from a read error. The V and J genes are TRBV20-1 and TRBJ1-1; D is uncertain. The germline CDR1 and CDR2 sequences are DFQATT and SNEGSKA (reference sequence). The CDR3 sequence is 13 residues long. The chain's CDR3 is CSASGQLNTEAFF. Here the CDR3 DNA reads TGCAGTGCTAGTGGGCAGTTGAACACTGAGGCTTTCTTT.

The J gene is TRBJ1-6, the V gene TRBV25-1; D not certain. Germline lookup yields CDR1 MGHDK and CDR2 SYGVNS. Trimming stripped 4 bases from V and 9 bases from J, with 13 bases between. CDR3 length: 14 residues. The DNA of the CDR3 is TGTGCCAGCAGTGTGGTGAACCCCGGTTCACCCCTCCACTTT. Its translation: CASSVVNPGSPLHF.

This clonotype has a single count. The V call is TRBV20-1, the J call TRBJ1-5; D is ambiguous. The CDR3 loop spans 13 amino acids. CDR1 is DFQATT, CDR2 SNEGSKA, per germline (reference sequence). Trimming removed 6 bases from V and 6 bases from J, with 15 bases in between. CDR3 coding DNA: TGCAGTGCCCCCCGGGGAGGAGGTCAGCCCCAGCATTTT. Translation: CSAPRGGGQPQHF.

The chain joins TRBV20-1 to TRBJ2-4, with 7 bases identical to TRBD1. The J call is uncertain, as TRBJ2-7 better fits the DNA end. This CDR3 is 14 amino acids long. Germline V gene data show CDR1 as DFQATT and CDR2 as SNEGSKA (reference sequence). CDR3 sequence: CSASKQGLPDEQYF. CDR3 sequence (DNA): TGCAGTGCCTCTAAACAGGGGTTGCCTGACGAGCAGTACTTC.

This rearrangement joins TRBV5-1 to TRBJ1-2; D uncertain. The CDR3 has 16 residues. Germline values: CDR1 SGHRS, CDR2 YFSETQ. Trimming stripped 0 bases from V and 3 bases from J, with 15 bases between. The CDR3 DNA reads TGCGCCAGCAGCTTGGGGGCCGAGCCGGACGACTATGGCTACACCTTC. Amino acids: CASSLGAEPDDYGYTF. Together with reference TRBV5-1 and TRBJ1-2, the CDR3 gives the full variable domain: KAGVTQTPRYLIKTRGQQVTLSCSPISGHRSVSWYQQTPGQGLQFLFEYFSETQRNKGNFPGRFSGRQFSNSRSEMNVSTLELGDSALYLCASSLGAEPDDYGYTFGSGTRLTVV.

This clonotype was seen more than once but under ten times. The CDR3: CASSPGTAGNEQFF. As DNA, the CDR3 is TGTGCCAGCAGTCCCGGGACAGCGGGAAATGAGCAGTTCTTC. The chain employs TRBV6-5 and TRBJ2-1; D may be TRBD1 or TRBD2 (7 bases each). CDR3 size: 14 residues. V was pared by 5 bases and J by 7 bases, with 15 bases between. In germline, CDR1 is MNHEY, CDR2 SVGAGI.

The table lists this clonotype with a few counts. This sequence joins TRBV6-6 and TRBJ2-5; D possibly corresponds to TRBD1 (8 bases). Germline V gene lookup returns CDR1 MNHNY and CDR2 SVGAGI (reference sequence). The CDR3 sequence is 16 residues long. Trimming took off 0 bases at V and 4 bases at J, with 15 bases between the two ends. The chain's CDR3 is CASSYSGQGGGETQYF. The CDR3 DNA sequence: TGTGCCAGCAGTTACTCCGGACAGGGAGGGGGAGAGACCCAGTACTTC.

V usage is TRBV29-1 and J usage is TRBJ2-5; TRBD2 agrees at 7 bases. The CDR3 is made up of 12 amino acids. CDR1 SQVTM and CDR2 ANQGSEA come from the germline V gene. Trimming took 4 bases from V and 11 from J; bases not matched to a gene: 10. The CDR3 nucleotides are TGCAGCGTTGGCGACGGGGTGGGAGGGCAGTACTTC. This encodes CSVGDGVGGQYF.

This clonotype was counted a few times. The gene calls are TRBV6-5 and TRBJ2-1; TRBD1 might be the D (6 bases). Trimming stripped 0 bases from V and 4 bases from J, with 10 bases between. This CDR3 comprises 15 residues. CDR1 and CDR2 from the germline V gene are MNHEY and SVGAGI. This chain's CDR3 is CASSYSPGQYNEQFF. Written as DNA, the CDR3 is TGTGCCAGCAGTTACTCGCCCGGACAGTACAATGAGCAGTTCTTC.

The rearrangement joins TRBV5-1 to TRBJ2-7, with TRBD1 matching 8 bases. The germline CDR1 and CDR2 sequences are SGHRS and YFSETQ. The J segment lost 2 bases and the V segment lost 3 bases, leaving 4 bases of the junction unmatched. The CDR3 runs to 14 residues. The CDR3 DNA follows: TGCGCCAGCAGCTCGGGACAGGTAACCTACGAGCAGTACTTC. It yields the protein CASSSGQVTYEQYF.